The next 16 T cell receptor beta chains were all read from a single sample in a study of blood T cell repertoires in COVID-19. TCRdb keeps only in-frame clones here, not all; method: immunoSEQ multiplex PCR. Of 100,000 to 120,000 clones listed, around 81% are singletons. The specimen sequenced was peripheral blood. Receptors originate from an older woman with acute or convalescent COVID-19.

The genes are TRBV6-1 and TRBJ1-5; tentative D call: TRBD1 (5 bases). Per the germline V gene, CDR1 is MNHNS and CDR2 is SASEGT. Trimming cost V 11 bases and J 3 bases, with 11 bases left between them. The CDR3 is made up of 12 amino acids. This CDR3 is CASTGPNQPQHF. CDR3 nucleotides: TGTGCCTCCACAGGTCCCAATCAGCCCCAGCATTTT.

DNA for the CDR3: TGCAGCGTCCGGACTGCAACTAATGAAAAACTGTTTTTT. The encoded protein is CSVRTATNEKLFF. The rearrangement links TRBV29-1 to TRBJ1-4, with D uncertain. Trimming left V 6 bases short and J 0 bases short, with 8 bases between. Germline V gives CDR1 SQVTM, CDR2 ANQGSEA. This CDR3 comprises 13 residues. Full variable domain (outside the CDR3, taken from reference TRBV29-1 and TRBJ1-4): SAVISQKPSRDICQRGTSLTIQCQVDSQVTMMFWYRQQPGQSLTLIATANQGSEATYESGFVIDKFPISRPNLTFSTLTVSNMSPEDSSIYLCSVRTATNEKLFFGSGTQLSVL.

This clone was found a few times. This sequence joins TRBV5-1 and TRBJ2-7; TRBD2 might be the D (5 bases). The CDR3 covers 15 residues. With 0 bases removed from V and 2 bases from J, the gap between germline ends came to 12 bases. Germline values: CDR1 SGHRS, CDR2 YFSETQ. CDR3 sequence (DNA): TGCGCCAGCAGCTTGGGCCAGTCGGGGACCTACGAGCAGTACGTC. It translates to CASSLGQSGTYEQYV.

The chain recombines TRBV14 with TRBJ1-2, with a tentative D call TRBD1 (5 bases). CDR3 length: 12 amino acids. Germline V gives CDR1 SGHDN, CDR2 FVKESK. Trimming pared 2 bases from V and 4 bases from J, leaving 5 bases between. The CDR3 sequence is CASSQQGYGYTF. CDR3 sequence (DNA): TGTGCCAGCAGCCAACAGGGCTATGGCTACACCTTC.

The CDR3 here is CASSSGTSGKRYEQYF. The CDR3 nucleotides read TGCGCCAGCAGCTCCGGGACTAGCGGAAAACGCTACGAGCAGTACTTC. The chain employs TRBV5-1 and TRBJ2-7; 11 bases agree with TRBD2. CDR1 SGHRS and CDR2 YFSETQ come from the germline V gene. The junction had 8 bases not matched to a gene; V was cut back by 3 bases and J by 3 bases. This CDR3 is 16 amino acids long.

This chain connects TRBV30 to TRBJ1-3; 7 bases align to TRBD1. The germline V gene encodes CDR1 GTSNPN and CDR2 SVGIG (reference sequence). This CDR3 has 14 residues. Trimming at V came to 6 bases and at J to 0 bases, leaving 5 bases not matched to a gene. CDR3 sequence (DNA): TGTGCCTGCCAGGACAGGAGCTCTGGAAACACCATATATTTT. This codes for CACQDRSSGNTIYF.

The J gene is TRBJ2-7, the V gene TRBV6-2 or TRBV6-3; D unresolved. This CDR3 has 13 amino acids. The germline CDR1 and CDR2 sequences are MNHEY and SVGEGT. The germline V and J ends were trimmed by 8 bases and 2 bases, with 13 bases remaining between them. CDR3 region: CASGRRRPYEQYF. CDR3 coding DNA: TGTGCCAGCGGCCGAAGGAGACCCTACGAGCAGTACTTC.

The sample holds a few counts of this clone. The chain has TRBV2 and TRBJ2-1, with D tentatively TRBD2 (6 bases). The CDR3 sequence is 14 residues long. Germline V lookup: CDR1 SNHLY, CDR2 FYNNEI. V lost 8 bases, J lost 2 bases, and 13 bases lay in between. The CDR3 spells CASSAGLTYNEQFF. The CDR3 DNA reads TGTGCCAGCTCCGCGGGACTTACCTACAATGAGCAGTTCTTC.

A single count supports this clone. This chain connects TRBV2 to TRBJ1-5; D is ambiguous. The V end was cut by 6 bases, the J end by 2 bases, with 14 bases between. The CDR3 sequence is 15 residues long. Germline V CDR1 and CDR2: SNHLY, FYNNEI. CDR3 coding DNA: TGTGCCAGCAGAGAGCAGCGGGCCGGCAATCAGCCCCAGCATTTT. Amino acids: CASREQRAGNQPQHF.

The rearrangement joins TRBV4-1 to TRBJ2-5; D is uncertain. Trimming took 4 bases from V and 5 from J, leaving 17 bases between them. Germline V gives CDR1 MGHRA, CDR2 YSYEKL. The CDR3 has 15 residues. The CDR3, as DNA: TGCGCCAGCAGCCCACATACCACACGCACGGAGACCCAGTACTTC. Protein sequence: CASSPHTTRTETQYF.

This chain joins TRBV11-3 and TRBJ2-5, with 15 bases fitting TRBD2. The ends lost 5 bases at V and 4 bases at J; junction bases unmatched: 11. Germline V gene lookup returns CDR1 SGHNT and CDR2 YENEEA. The CDR3 extends over 18 amino acids. The CDR3 nucleotides read TGTGCCAGCAGCACCCGGACTAGCGGGGGGGCCTCGGCAGAGACCCAGTACTTC. Amino acid sequence: CASSTRTSGGASAETQYF.

The chain is built from TRBV24-1 and TRBJ2-7; 11 positions agree with TRBD2. This CDR3 is built from 18 residues. V shed 5 bases, J shed 2 bases, and the junction held 13 bases outside the gene matches. Germline V gene data show CDR1 as KGHDR and CDR2 as SFDVKD. CDR3 in DNA: TGTGCCACCAGTGCGAGACAGGGAACTAGCGGGAGTACCTACGAGCAGTACTTC. Translated: CATSARQGTSGSTYEQYF.

This chain connects TRBV6-5 to TRBJ1-1, with D unresolved. The CDR3 has 14 amino acids. Trimming pared 2 bases from V and 0 bases from J, leaving 7 bases between. Germline V gene sequence: CDR1 MNHEY, CDR2 SVGAGI. The CDR3: CASSYQRLNTEAFF. The CDR3 DNA sequence: TGTGCCAGCAGTTACCAGCGGTTGAACACTGAAGCTTTCTTT.

The chain employs TRBV4-3 and TRBJ1-6; TRBD1 might be the D (5 bases). With 0 bases removed from V and 8 bases from J, the gap between germline ends came to 11 bases. The germline V gene encodes CDR1 LGHNA and CDR2 YSLEER. CDR3 length equals 15 residues. Here the CDR3 DNA reads TGCGCCAGCAGCCAAGATGGTCCGGGGGATTCACCCCTCCACTTT. It codes for CASSQDGPGDSPLHF.

CDR3 amino acids: CASSDSAAYGYTF. In DNA, the CDR3 is TGTGCCAGCAGCGACTCAGCGGCATATGGCTACACCTTC. This chain links TRBV9 with TRBJ1-2, with D unresolved. The CDR3 contains 13 residues. Germline CDR1 and CDR2: SGDLS and YYNGEE. The V and J ends lost 3 bases and 5 bases respectively, with 11 bases between them.

V is TRBV4-2 and J is TRBJ1-3, with a weak D call TRBD1 (6 bases). The CDR3 extends over 16 amino acids. Germline assignment: CDR1 LGHNA and CDR2 YNFKEQ. Trimming cost V 0 bases and J 3 bases, with 12 bases left between them. Here the CDR3 DNA reads TGTGCCAGCAGCCAAGAACAGGGCGCGGGTGGAAACACCATATATTTT. Translated: CASSQEQGAGGNTIYF.